This T cell receptor beta chain is drawn from a study of blood T cell repertoires in COVID-19 (dated by TCRdb to 2018 to 2020). Context from the whole study: The collaborator samples originated in the United States, Italy and Spain and spanned the acute and convalescent phases of COVID-19. The material from the prospective study consisted of cDNA or gDNA derived from T cells, B-cell-depleted T cells, or PBMCs. The repertoires were made available in a free public database intended to serve as a resource for research on the immune response to SARS-CoV-2. Nearly every sample came with metadata listing a de-identified subject ID, COVID-19 status, age in years and sex. The samples were drawn from two sources: the first 160 participants of the ongoing ImmuneRACE study, and some 1,300 subjects contributed by 6 global collaborators. The dataset comprised deeply sampled blood TCRbeta repertoires from subjects exposed to, actively infected with, or recovered from COVID-19. HLA class I and class II types, where available, came from metadata supplied by the sample provider rather than from assay-based typing.

The immunoSEQ Assay, a bias-controlled multiplex PCR, was used to amplify TCRbeta CDR3 regions from genomic DNA. On the authors' methods: The number of nucleated cells in each sample was estimated by amplification of reference gene primers within the assay. Sequence reads were collapsed and filtered to measure the absolute abundance of every unique TCRbeta CDR3 rearrangement. For each sample, productive Simpson clonality was calculated as the square root of Simpson's diversity index over productive rearrangements. TCRdb provides this immuneACCESS table in a form limited to in-frame rearrangements. Some clones are lacking; in checked studies, under half of them reflect an unresolved V gene, and why the rest are absent is not known. For V, J and clone size, that table is used; D and trimming come from the DNA. The sample yields 230,000 or so clones; around 82% were counted once. The top ten clonotypes cover 4% to 5.5% of the sample.

Points on this clone: Which antigen it targets is not known. No base qualities exist here, and no much larger clone lies one base off it.

Each collaborating institution followed its own protocols to collect whole blood in K2EDTA tubes. Collaborator samples were shipped for TCRbeta analysis as frozen whole blood, isolated PBMCs, or DNA extracted from either sample type. The germline V gene sets CDR1 to SGHDT and CDR2 to YYEEEE. Trimming takes 8 bases off V and 1 base off J; junction bases not matched to a gene: 8. Spanning cysteine to phenylalanine, the CDR3 consists of 14 amino acids. Only the CDR3 DNA stays, 42 bases, in frame from base 1. General study outcomes and caveats: The amount of clinical and demographic metadata varied by source and participant and was provided uncurated.

Sequencing was carried out using peripheral blood. This TCR was recovered from a man aged 45-65 years with active or convalescent COVID-19. The chain is assembled from TRBV5-6 and TRBJ1-2, with 7 central nucleotides matching TRBD1. CDR3 reads: CASQGDSLNYGYTF. The nucleotide sequence reads as follows: TGTGCCAGTCAGGGGGACAGTCTTAACTATGGCTACACCTTC.